The T cell receptor beta chain under discussion was sequenced for a study of shared T cell receptors in the human thymus. Sequenced by immunoSEQ multiplex PCR; TCRdb stores in-frame clones only, minus some. The table has some 660,000 clones, about 89% seen once. The CDR3 has 13 amino acids. V was shortened by 4 bases and J by 7 bases, with 13 bases between the two germline ends. Germline V lookup: CDR1 MRHNA, CDR2 SNTAGT. The same data also went into a second study, on human thymus T cells. This second report adds: Healthy Finnish infants undergoing corrective surgery for congenital heart defects were used as donors. Corrective heart surgery yielded the resections from which the thymus tissue came. Highly overlapping thymic repertoires in unrelated individuals were reported by related research.

This sequence was found in a boy less than two years old with a congenital heart defect. This chain links TRBV6-4 with TRBJ1-2, with D maybe TRBD1 (6 bases). The source material was thymocytes. CDR3 DNA sequence: TGTGCCAGCAGTGCCACAGGGTTTGTTGGCTACACCTTC. Translating it yields CASSATGFVGYTF.